The 3 T cell receptor beta chains below were found in one sample sequenced in a study of control samples from healthy donors and cancer patients. Sequencing was performed with immunoSEQ multiplex PCR; in TCRdb, only in-frame clones are kept and a portion is missing. The data contain under 130,000 clones, 83% of them seen just once; the ten biggest clones take up roughly 13%. Sequences were obtained from blood. The receptors stem from a woman aged 45-59 years in good health.

This chain links TRBV5-1 with TRBJ2-7; possible D gene TRBD1, 5 bases. The ends were cut back, 4 bases at V and 2 bases at J, with 13 bases in the middle. The CDR3 spans 14 residues. CDR1 and CDR2 from the germline V gene are SGHRS and YFSETQ. CDR3 nucleotides: TGCGCCAGCAGCACGCTAACAGGAACCTACGAGCAGTACTTC. It encodes CASSTLTGTYEQYF.

The chain has TRBV19 and TRBJ1-2; 7 bases are shared with TRBD1. Germline V gives CDR1 LNHDA, CDR2 SQIVND (reference sequence). J was trimmed by 4 bases and V by 6 bases; bases with no gene match: 8. The CDR3 loop spans 14 amino acids. This CDR3 reads CASREQGSAYGYTF. CDR3 DNA: TGTGCCAGTAGGGAACAGGGGAGTGCCTATGGCTACACCTTC.

This chain connects TRBV11-2 to TRBJ1-1, with a weak D call TRBD1 (6 bases). The CDR3 loop spans 16 amino acids. CDR1 SGHAT and CDR2 FQNNGV come from the germline V gene. V was shortened by 1 base and J by 3 bases, with 15 bases between the two germline ends. The CDR3: CASSLGTGAVDTEAFF. Written as DNA, the CDR3 is TGTGCCAGCAGCTTAGGCACGGGGGCGGTCGACACTGAAGCTTTCTTT.